This T cell receptor (beta chain) was identified during a study of OX40 agonist ivuxolimab in advanced cancers. Study information: The study reported partial responses in three patients: one hepatocellular carcinoma, two cutaneous melanoma. Points from the study as a whole: Expanded clones tended on average to be more numerous among CD8+ T cells than CD4+. Clonal expansion was seen in CD4+ and CD8+ blood T cells by week 6 at 0.1 to 3.0 mg/kg.

A history of autoimmune disease or systemic immunosuppression excluded patients. CDR3 length equals 14 residues. After removal of 4 bases from V and 3 bases from J, the junction contained 2 bases not matched to a gene. Germline assignment: CDR1 SGHVS and CDR2 FNYEAQ. Some clones are missing from TCRdb's copy, which holds only in-frame ones; the method was immunoSEQ multiplex PCR. The sample records tens of thousands of clones, about nine tenths being singletons. As for this clone: Its matching antigen is unknown.

The TCR comes from an adult with an advanced solid tumor such as melanoma, head and neck, liver or kidney cancer. This chain connects TRBV7-6 to TRBJ2-7; 11 bases line up with TRBD1. The specimen was CD4+ or CD8+ T cells sorted from blood, collected in a trial of the OX40 agonist ivuxolimab. The CDR3 bases are TGTGCCAGCAGCTGGACAGGGGGCAGCTACGAGCAGTACTTC. Its protein product is CASSWTGGSYEQYF.